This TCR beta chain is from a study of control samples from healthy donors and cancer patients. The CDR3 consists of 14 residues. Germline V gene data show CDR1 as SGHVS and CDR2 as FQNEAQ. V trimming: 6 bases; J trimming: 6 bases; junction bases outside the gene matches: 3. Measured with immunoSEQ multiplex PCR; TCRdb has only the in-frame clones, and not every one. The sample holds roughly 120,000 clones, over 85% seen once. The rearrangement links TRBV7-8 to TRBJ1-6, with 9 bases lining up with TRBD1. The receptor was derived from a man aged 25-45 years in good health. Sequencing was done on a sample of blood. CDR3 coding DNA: TGTGCCAGCAGGGACAGGGGTGGTAATTCACCCCTCCACTTT. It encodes CASRDRGGNSPLHF.